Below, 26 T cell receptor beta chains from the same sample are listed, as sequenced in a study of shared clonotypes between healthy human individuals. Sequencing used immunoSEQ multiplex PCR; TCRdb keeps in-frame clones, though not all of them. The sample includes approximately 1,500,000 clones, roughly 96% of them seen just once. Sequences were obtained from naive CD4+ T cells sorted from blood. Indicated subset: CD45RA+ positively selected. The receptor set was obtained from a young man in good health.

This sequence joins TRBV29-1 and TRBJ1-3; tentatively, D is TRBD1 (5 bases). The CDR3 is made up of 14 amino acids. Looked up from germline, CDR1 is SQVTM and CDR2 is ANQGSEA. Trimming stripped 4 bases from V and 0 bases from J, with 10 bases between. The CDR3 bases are TGCAGCGTTGTCGGGGGGAGCTCTGGAAACACCATATATTTT. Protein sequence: CSVVGGSSGNTIYF.

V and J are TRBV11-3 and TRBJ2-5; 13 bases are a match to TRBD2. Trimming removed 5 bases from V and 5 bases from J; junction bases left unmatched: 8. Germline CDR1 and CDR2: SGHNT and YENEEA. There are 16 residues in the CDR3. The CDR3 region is CASSLRLAGGSETQYF. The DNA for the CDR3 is TGTGCCAGCAGCCTGAGACTAGCGGGAGGTTCCGAGACCCAGTACTTC.

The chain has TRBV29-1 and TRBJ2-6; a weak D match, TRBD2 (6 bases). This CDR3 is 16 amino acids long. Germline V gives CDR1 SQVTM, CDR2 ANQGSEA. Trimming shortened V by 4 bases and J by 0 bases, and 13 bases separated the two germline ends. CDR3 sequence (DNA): TGCAGCGTTGGGGTAGCGGTGAACTCTGGGGCCAACGTCCTGACTTTC. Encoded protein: CSVGVAVNSGANVLTF.

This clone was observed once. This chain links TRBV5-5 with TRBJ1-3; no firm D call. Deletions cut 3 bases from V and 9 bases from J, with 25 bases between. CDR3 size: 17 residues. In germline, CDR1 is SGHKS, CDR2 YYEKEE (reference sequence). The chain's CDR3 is CASSSRGPLLPGGTIYF. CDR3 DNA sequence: TGTGCCAGCAGCTCCAGAGGACCACTACTCCCGGGTGGCACCATATATTTT.

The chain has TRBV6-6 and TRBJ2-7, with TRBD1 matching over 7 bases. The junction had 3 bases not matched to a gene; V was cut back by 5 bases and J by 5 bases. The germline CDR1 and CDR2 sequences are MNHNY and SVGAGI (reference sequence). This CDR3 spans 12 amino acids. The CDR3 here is CASSLTGNEQYF. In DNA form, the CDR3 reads TGTGCCAGCAGTCTGACAGGGAACGAGCAGTACTTC.

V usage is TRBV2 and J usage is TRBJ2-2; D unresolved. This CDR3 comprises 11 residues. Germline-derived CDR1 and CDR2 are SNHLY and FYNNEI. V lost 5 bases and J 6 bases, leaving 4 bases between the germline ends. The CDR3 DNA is TGTGCCAGCAGTCGCGCCGGGGAGCTGTTTTTT. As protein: CASSRAGELFF. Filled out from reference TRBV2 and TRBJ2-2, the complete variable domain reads EPEVTQTPSHQVTQMGQEVILRCVPISNHLYFYWYRQILGQKVEFLVSFYNNEISEKSEIFDDQFSVERPDGSNFTLKIRSTKLEDSAMYFCASSRAGELFFGEGSRLTVL.

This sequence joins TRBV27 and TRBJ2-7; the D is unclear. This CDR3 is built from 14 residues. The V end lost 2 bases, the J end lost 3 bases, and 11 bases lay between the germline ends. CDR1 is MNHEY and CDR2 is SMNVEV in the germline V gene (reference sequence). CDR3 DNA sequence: TGTGCCAGCAGTTTAGCTAGAATCAACTACGAGCAGTACTTC. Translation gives CASSLARINYEQYF.

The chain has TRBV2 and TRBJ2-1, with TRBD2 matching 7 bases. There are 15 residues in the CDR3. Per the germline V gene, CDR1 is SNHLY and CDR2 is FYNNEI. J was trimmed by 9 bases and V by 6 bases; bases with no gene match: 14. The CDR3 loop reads CASRGGLPISFEQFF. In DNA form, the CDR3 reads TGTGCCAGCAGGGGGGGACTACCCATTTCTTTTGAGCAGTTCTTC. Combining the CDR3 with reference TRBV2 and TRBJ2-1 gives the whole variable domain EPEVTQTPSHQVTQMGQEVILRCVPISNHLYFYWYRQILGQKVEFLVSFYNNEISEKSEIFDDQFSVERPDGSNFTLKIRSTKLEDSAMYFCASRGGLPISFEQFFGPGTRLTVL.

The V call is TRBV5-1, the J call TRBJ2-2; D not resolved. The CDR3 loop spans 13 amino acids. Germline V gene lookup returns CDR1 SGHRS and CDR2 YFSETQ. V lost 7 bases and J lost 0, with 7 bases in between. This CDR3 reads CASSQANTGELFF. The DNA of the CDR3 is TGCGCCAGCTCCCAAGCGAACACCGGGGAGCTGTTTTTT.

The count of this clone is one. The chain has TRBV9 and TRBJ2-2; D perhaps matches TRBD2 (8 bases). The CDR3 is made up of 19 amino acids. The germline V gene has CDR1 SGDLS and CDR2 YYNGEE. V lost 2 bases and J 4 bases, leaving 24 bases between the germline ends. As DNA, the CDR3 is TGTGCCAGCAGCGTCGGAACAGGGGTACCGGGACTAGGCACCGGGGAGCTGTTTTTT. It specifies CASSVGTGVPGLGTGELFF.

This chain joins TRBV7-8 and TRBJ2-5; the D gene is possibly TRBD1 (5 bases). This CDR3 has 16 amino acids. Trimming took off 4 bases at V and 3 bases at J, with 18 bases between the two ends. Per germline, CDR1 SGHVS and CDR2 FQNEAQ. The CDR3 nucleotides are TGTGCCAGCAGCTCTACGGAGCTGGGGCCAGAAGAGACCCAGTACTTC. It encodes CASSSTELGPEETQYF.

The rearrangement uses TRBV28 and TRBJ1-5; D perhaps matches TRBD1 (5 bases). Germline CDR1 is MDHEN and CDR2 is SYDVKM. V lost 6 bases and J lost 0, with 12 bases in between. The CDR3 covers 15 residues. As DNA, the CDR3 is TGTGCCAGCAGCCGGGTTGGGGGTAGCAATCAGCCCCAGCATTTT. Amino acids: CASSRVGGSNQPQHF.

The CDR3 reads CASSLIRLAALQYF. CDR3 sequence (DNA): TGTGCCAGCAGTTTAATTCGGCTAGCCGCATTACAGTACTTC. The chain employs TRBV28 and TRBJ2-7, with D perhaps TRBD2 (5 bases). CDR1 and CDR2 (germline): MDHEN, SYDVKM. Trimming removed 2 bases from V and 10 bases from J, with 18 bases in between. The CDR3 sequence is 14 residues long.

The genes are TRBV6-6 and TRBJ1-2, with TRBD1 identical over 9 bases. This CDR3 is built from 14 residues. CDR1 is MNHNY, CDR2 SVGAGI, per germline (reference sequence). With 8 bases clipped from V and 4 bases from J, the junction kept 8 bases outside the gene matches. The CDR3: CASARGQGSYGYTF. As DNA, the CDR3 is TGTGCCAGCGCCCGGGGACAGGGCTCCTATGGCTACACCTTC.

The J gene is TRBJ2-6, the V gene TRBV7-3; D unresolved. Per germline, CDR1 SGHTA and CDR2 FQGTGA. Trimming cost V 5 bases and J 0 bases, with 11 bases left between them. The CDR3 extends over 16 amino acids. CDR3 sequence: CASSHPRGSGANVLTF. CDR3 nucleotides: TGTGCCAGCAGCCACCCCCGAGGCTCTGGGGCCAACGTCCTGACTTTC.

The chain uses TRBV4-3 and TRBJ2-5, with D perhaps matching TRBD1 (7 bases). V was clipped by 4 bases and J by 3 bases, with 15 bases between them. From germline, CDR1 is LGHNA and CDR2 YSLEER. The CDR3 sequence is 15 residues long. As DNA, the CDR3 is TGCGCCAGCAGCCGCGGGACAGCCGAAGAAGAGACCCAGTACTTC. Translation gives CASSRGTAEEETQYF.

In DNA, the CDR3 is TGTGCCTGGAGTGTACAAGGACTAATTAAGAGCTATGGCTACACCTTC. Protein: CAWSVQGLIKSYGYTF. This sequence joins TRBV30 and TRBJ1-2; D unclear. This CDR3 spans 16 amino acids. V was pared by 0 bases and J by 4 bases, with 18 bases between. Germline loops: CDR1 GTSNPN, CDR2 SVGIG (reference sequence).

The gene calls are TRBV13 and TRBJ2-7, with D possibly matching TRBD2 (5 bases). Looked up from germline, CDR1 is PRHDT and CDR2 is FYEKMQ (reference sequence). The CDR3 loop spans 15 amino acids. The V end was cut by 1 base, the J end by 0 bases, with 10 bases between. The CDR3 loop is CASSLAAGSSYEQYF. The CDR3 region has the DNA TGTGCCAGCAGCTTAGCGGCGGGCAGCTCCTACGAGCAGTACTTC.

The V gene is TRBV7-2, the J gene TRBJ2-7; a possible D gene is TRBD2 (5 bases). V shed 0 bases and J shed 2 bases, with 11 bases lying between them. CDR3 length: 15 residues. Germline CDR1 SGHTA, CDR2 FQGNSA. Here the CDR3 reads CASSLAGVRTYEQYF. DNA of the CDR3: TGTGCCAGCAGCTTAGCCGGGGTTCGCACCTACGAGCAGTACTTC.

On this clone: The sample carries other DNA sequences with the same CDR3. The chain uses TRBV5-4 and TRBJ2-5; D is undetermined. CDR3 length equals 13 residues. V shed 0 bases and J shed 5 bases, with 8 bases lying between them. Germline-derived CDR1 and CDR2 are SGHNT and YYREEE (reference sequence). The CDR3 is CASSLAVGETQYF. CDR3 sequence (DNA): TGTGCCAGCAGCTTGGCGGTGGGGGAGACCCAGTACTTC.

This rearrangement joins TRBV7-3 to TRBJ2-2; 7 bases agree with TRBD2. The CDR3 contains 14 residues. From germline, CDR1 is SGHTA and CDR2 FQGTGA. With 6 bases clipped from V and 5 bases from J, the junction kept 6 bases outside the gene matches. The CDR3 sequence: CASRLAGETGELFF. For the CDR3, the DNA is TGTGCCAGCAGACTGGCGGGAGAAACCGGGGAGCTGTTTTTT.

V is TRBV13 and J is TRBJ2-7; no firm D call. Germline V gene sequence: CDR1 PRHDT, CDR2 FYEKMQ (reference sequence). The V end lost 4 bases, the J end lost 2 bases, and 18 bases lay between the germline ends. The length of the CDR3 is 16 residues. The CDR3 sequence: CASSSKLRSPTYEQYF. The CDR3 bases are TGTGCCAGCAGCTCTAAACTCCGGAGCCCGACCTACGAGCAGTACTTC.

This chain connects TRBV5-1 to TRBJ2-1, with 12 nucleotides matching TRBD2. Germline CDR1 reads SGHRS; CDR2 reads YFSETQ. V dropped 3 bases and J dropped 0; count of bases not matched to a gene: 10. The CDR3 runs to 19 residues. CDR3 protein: CASSSSSGRAQGSYNEQFF. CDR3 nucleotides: TGCGCCAGCAGCTCTTCTAGCGGGAGGGCCCAAGGCTCCTACAATGAGCAGTTCTTC.

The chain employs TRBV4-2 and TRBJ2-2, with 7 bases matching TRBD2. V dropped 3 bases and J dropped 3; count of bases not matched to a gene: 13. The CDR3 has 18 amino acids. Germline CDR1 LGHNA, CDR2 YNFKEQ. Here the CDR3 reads CASSQDQPGGRDTGELFF. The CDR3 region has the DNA TGTGCCAGCAGCCAGGACCAGCCGGGAGGAAGGGACACCGGGGAGCTGTTTTTT.

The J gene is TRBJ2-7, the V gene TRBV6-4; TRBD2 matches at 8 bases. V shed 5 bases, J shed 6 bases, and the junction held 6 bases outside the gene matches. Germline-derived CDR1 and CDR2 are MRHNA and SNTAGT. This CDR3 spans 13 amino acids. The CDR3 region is CASSQREGFEQYF. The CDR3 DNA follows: TGTGCCAGCAGTCAACGGGAGGGCTTCGAGCAGTACTTC.

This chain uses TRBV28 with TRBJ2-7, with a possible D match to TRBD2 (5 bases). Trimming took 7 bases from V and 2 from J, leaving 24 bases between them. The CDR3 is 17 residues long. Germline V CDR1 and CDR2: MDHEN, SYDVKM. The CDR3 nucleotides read TGTGCCAGCAAACCAAGGCTAGCCATGTGGGCTACCTACGAGCAGTACTTC. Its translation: CASKPRLAMWATYEQYF.